This entry lists 24 T cell receptor beta chains sequenced from one sample in a study of CXCR3-negative and CXCR3-positive naive CD8 T cells. Study results and limitations: Hydrophobicity was higher for TRB CDR3s found in CXCR3-positive naive cells than in CXCR3-negative naive cells.

Their target antigens are unknown. The libraries of TRB cDNA were constructed through 5' RACE using UMI labels. With the 5' RACE reads reprocessed, TCRdb shows one record per CDR3 protein and no DNA. This sample's clone table lists over 100,000 distinct CDR3 sequences. Input material: naive CXCR3+ CD8+ T cells from blood. Subset in this sample: CD45RO-CCR7+CD27+CD95- naive CD8+ T cells expressing CXCR3 (TNR3+). These receptors were obtained from a human donor in good health. Some clones in this sample may be carry-over from other donors' samples.

The chain carries TRBV10-3 and TRBJ2-7. This CDR3 is 12 amino acids long. Germline CDR1 reads ENHRY; CDR2 reads SYGVKD. This chain's CDR3 is CAISDVGNEQYF.

The V call is TRBV7-9, the J call TRBJ2-7; lacking DNA, the TRBD1 call made by TCRdb goes unchecked. The CDR3 is made up of 16 amino acids. The V gene's germline CDR1 is SEHNR and CDR2 FQNEAQ (reference sequence). CDR3 amino acids: CASTNTGTGGFYEQYF.

V is TRBV7-9 and J is TRBJ2-3; TCRdb outputs TRBD1, but without DNA this stays unchecked. This CDR3 is built from 15 residues. CDR1 SEHNR and CDR2 FQNEAQ come from the germline V gene (reference sequence). The CDR3 region is CASSPRWGSTDTQYF.

The CDR3: CSVEFSRTGPYEQYF. The rearrangement uses TRBV29-1 and TRBJ2-7; TCRdb calls TRBD1, which cannot be checked without DNA. The V gene's germline CDR1 is SQVTM and CDR2 ANQGSEA. The CDR3 length is 15 residues.

The V call is TRBV29-1, the J call TRBJ2-1; TCRdb returns TRBD1, unconfirmable since there is no DNA. Germline V gene lookup returns CDR1 SQVTM and CDR2 ANQGSEA. The CDR3 spans 17 residues. CDR3 sequence reads: CSVEGGSGGQEYNEQFF.

The chain combines TRBV20-1 with TRBJ2-5. This CDR3 region has 14 residues. Germline V gene lookup returns CDR1 DFQATT and CDR2 SNEGSKA (reference sequence). CDR3 region: CSARDQGPTETQYF.

The CDR3 spells CASSQAPTPADTQYF. The J gene is TRBJ2-3, the V gene TRBV14; the D gene TCRdb calls, TRBD1, cannot be checked with no DNA. Per germline, CDR1 SGHDN and CDR2 FVKESK. CDR3 length: 15 amino acids.

The chain recombines TRBV28 with TRBJ2-1; TCRdb gives TRBD1 as the D gene, but with no DNA this cannot be confirmed. Per the germline V gene, CDR1 is MDHEN and CDR2 is SYDVKM. This CDR3 is built from 16 residues. The CDR3 protein is CASSPSGTGWFNEQFF.

This chain uses TRBV29-1 with TRBJ2-1; TCRdb's assignment of TRBD1 cannot be checked, as there is no DNA. The germline V gene has CDR1 SQVTM and CDR2 ANQGSEA. The CDR3 totals 13 residues. The CDR3: CSVVGGPRNEQFF.

V and J are TRBV21-1 and TRBJ1-5; TCRdb gives TRBD1 as the D gene, but with no DNA this cannot be confirmed. TRBV21-1 is noted as a pseudogene. The CDR3 is 15 residues long. The CDR3: CASSDRDGVNQPQHF.

J is TRBJ2-2 and V is TRBV19. Germline V gene data show CDR1 as LNHDA and CDR2 as SQIVND (reference sequence). The CDR3 runs 12 residues. The CDR3 region is CASSMRPGELFF.

V is TRBV12-3 or TRBV12-4 and J is TRBJ1-5; TCRdb selects TRBD1, and the lack of DNA leaves this call unchecked. CDR3 length: 19 amino acids. The CDR3 loop reads CASSLGDRDLRRSNQPQHF.

This rearrangement joins TRBV7-7 to TRBJ2-1; TCRdb names TRBD2, which stays unverified in the absence of DNA. This CDR3 contains 16 residues. Germline loops: CDR1 SSHAT, CDR2 FNYEAQ (reference sequence). This CDR3 is CASSSGLSGRDNEQFF.

The rearrangement links TRBV29-1 to TRBJ2-1; the TCRdb call, TRBD2, lacks DNA for checking. Per germline, CDR1 SQVTM and CDR2 ANQGSEA. This CDR3 is 15 amino acids long. The chain's CDR3 is CSVDGATSGKGEQFF.

This CDR3 reads CASSYSAGSSYNEQFF. This chain uses TRBV6-2 or TRBV6-3 with TRBJ2-1. The CDR3 is 16 residues long. The germline gives CDR1 MNHEY, CDR2 SVGEGT.

This chain connects TRBV29-1 to TRBJ2-7; TCRdb picks TRBD1, but there is no DNA to check that call. CDR3 length equals 13 residues. The V gene's germline CDR1 is SQVTM and CDR2 ANQGSEA. The chain's CDR3 is CSVTGGLVFEQYF.

V is TRBV14 and J is TRBJ1-5. The CDR3 is 14 residues long. CDR1 is SGHDN, CDR2 FVKESK, per germline. The CDR3 loop is CASSQWTGSEPQHF. Looking up the rest from reference TRBV14 and TRBJ1-5 gives the full variable domain: EAGVTQFPSHSVIEKGQTVTLRCDPISGHDNLYWYRRVMGKEIKFLLHFVKESKQDESGMPNNRFLAERTGGTYSTLKVQPAELEDSGVYFCASSQWTGSEPQHFGDGTRLSIL.

CDR3 in amino acids: CASSSTGTGSDEQFF. J is TRBJ2-1 and V is TRBV6-1; TCRdb indicates TRBD1, and absent DNA this call remains unverified. The CDR3 sequence is 15 residues long. Per the germline V gene, CDR1 is MNHNS and CDR2 is SASEGT.

The chain is built from TRBV9 and TRBJ2-7; TCRdb's D gene call, TRBD1, goes unchecked for lack of DNA. This CDR3 comprises 16 residues. The V gene's germline CDR1 is SGDLS and CDR2 YYNGEE. This CDR3 is CASSVGSGGTYYEQYF.

The chain carries TRBV14 and TRBJ2-7. The CDR3 runs to 14 residues. Germline CDR1 and CDR2: SGHDN and FVKESK. CDR3 protein: CASSQMLGSYEQYF.

V gene TRBV4-2 combines with J gene TRBJ1-4; TCRdb proposes TRBD1, but this gene call is untestable without DNA. This CDR3 is built from 17 residues. CDR1 is LGHNA, CDR2 YNFKEQ, per germline. The CDR3: CASSPGTGGPLVEKLFF.

V usage is TRBV15 and J usage is TRBJ1-2; absent DNA, TCRdb's TRBD1 call cannot be checked. Germline V gives CDR1 LNHNV, CDR2 YYDKDF (reference sequence). The CDR3 is 17 amino acids. The CDR3 loop is CATSASRDRGLSYGYTF.

The V call is TRBV29-1, the J call TRBJ2-4; absent DNA, TCRdb's TRBD1 call cannot be checked. This CDR3 spans 12 amino acids. Germline CDR1 reads SQVTM; CDR2 reads ANQGSEA. The CDR3 here is CSVGTGHDIQYF.

This chain links TRBV15 with TRBJ2-1. The germline V gene encodes CDR1 LNHNV and CDR2 YYDKDF (reference sequence). The CDR3 length is 12 residues. CDR3 amino acids: CATSRDRVEQFF.